The 31 T cell receptor beta chains given below trace back to one sample, sequenced in a study of cytomegalovirus exposure and HLA in healthy donors. Researchers ran the PCR with 60 Vbeta and 13 Jbeta primers. Assay: immunoSEQ multiplex PCR; the TCRdb copy retains only in-frame clones and omits some. The data contain 200,000 to 250,000 clones, about 74% of them singletons. The specimen sequenced was PBMCs. The receptors here all came from a man in his forties in good health and CMV-seronegative.

The sample holds a few counts of this clone. The J gene is TRBJ2-5, the V gene TRBV4-1; TRBD2 might be the D (6 bases). Germline CDR1 reads MGHRA; CDR2 reads YSYEKL. This CDR3 contains 17 residues. V lost 0 bases, J lost 6 bases, and 20 bases lay in between. The CDR3 bases are TGCGCCAGCAGCCAAGATATGATACTAGCCCCCGGGCAGACCCAGTACTTC. This encodes CASSQDMILAPGQTQYF.

This clone was counted only a few times. V and J are TRBV7-2 and TRBJ1-1; the D is unclear. Germline V gene sequence: CDR1 SGHTA, CDR2 FQGNSA. V dropped 4 bases and J dropped 1 base, with 10 bases sitting between them. CDR3 length equals 14 residues. The CDR3 spells CASSSRTGNTEAFF. As DNA, the CDR3 is TGTGCCAGCAGCTCACGTACCGGGAACACTGAAGCTTTCTTT.

The chain uses TRBV4-1 and TRBJ2-1; D unclear. Germline V gene lookup returns CDR1 MGHRA and CDR2 YSYEKL. CDR3 size: 14 residues. The V end lost 4 bases, the J end lost 2 bases, and 9 bases lay between the germline ends. In DNA form, the CDR3 reads TGCGCCAGCAGCCGCTCTTCGGCCTACAATGAGCAGTTCTTC. Encoded protein: CASSRSSAYNEQFF.

This rearrangement joins TRBV7-9 to TRBJ1-5; 7 nucleotides match TRBD1. CDR1 SEHNR and CDR2 FQNEAQ come from the germline V gene (reference sequence). The CDR3 sequence is 14 residues long. V trimming: 4 bases; J trimming: 8 bases; junction bases outside the gene matches: 8. CDR3 in amino acids: CASSSQGPGEPQHF. The CDR3 bases are TGTGCCAGCAGCTCACAGGGGCCAGGTGAGCCCCAGCATTTT.

The chain employs TRBV2 and TRBJ2-5; D gene ambiguous. The germline gives CDR1 SNHLY, CDR2 FYNNEI. The CDR3 spans 11 residues. The ends were cut back, 5 bases at V and 1 base at J, with 2 bases in the middle. The CDR3 DNA reads as TGTGCCAGCAGTCTCCAAGAGACCCAGTACTTC. Amino acids: CASSLQETQYF.

This chain joins TRBV2 and TRBJ2-4; 8 bases map to TRBD1. The CDR3 is made up of 12 amino acids. The V gene end was trimmed by 2 bases and the J gene end by 13 bases; junction bases not matched to a gene: 4. CDR1 is SNHLY and CDR2 is FYNNEI in the germline V gene. The CDR3 here is CASSEKRDRQYF. The CDR3 region has the DNA TGTGCCAGCAGTGAAAAGAGGGACAGGCAGTACTTC. The variable domain in full, with the rest retrieved from reference TRBV2 and TRBJ2-4, is EPEVTQTPSHQVTQMGQEVILRCVPISNHLYFYWYRQILGQKVEFLVSFYNNEISEKSEIFDDQFSVERPDGSNFTLKIRSTKLEDSAMYFCASSEKRDRQYFGAGTRLSVL.

This clone has just one count. The CDR3 here is CASSLAGNNQPQHF. The CDR3 nucleotides are TGTGCCAGCAGCTTGGCAGGAAACAATCAGCCCCAGCATTTT. The genes are TRBV5-6 and TRBJ1-5; D gene ambiguous. From germline, CDR1 is SGHDT and CDR2 YYEEEE. The V end was cut by 0 bases, the J end by 3 bases, with 7 bases between. The CDR3 contains 14 residues.

The chain has TRBV28 and TRBJ2-7, with TRBD1 identical over 10 bases. CDR3 length: 15 amino acids. CDR1 and CDR2 from the germline V gene are MDHEN and SYDVKM. V shed 5 bases and J 5 bases; nucleotides not matched to a gene: 9. CDR3 in amino acids: CASSPSTGGFHEQYF. The CDR3 DNA sequence: TGTGCCAGCAGTCCTTCGACAGGGGGCTTCCACGAGCAGTACTTC.

CDR3 sequence: CASSSTSGKGYNEQFF. In nucleotides, the CDR3 is TGTGCCAGCAGCTCGACTAGCGGGAAGGGGTACAATGAGCAGTTCTTC. The gene calls are TRBV7-9 and TRBJ2-1, with 11 bases identical to TRBD2. The V gene's germline CDR1 is SEHNR and CDR2 FQNEAQ (reference sequence). The CDR3 consists of 16 residues. J gave up 4 bases and V 4 bases, and 6 bases lay outside the gene matches. The entire variable domain, with the rest obtained from reference TRBV7-9 and TRBJ2-1, is as follows: DTGVSQNPRHKITKRGQNVTFRCDPISEHNRLYWYRQTLGQGPEFLTYFQNEAQLEKSRLLSDRFSAERPKGSFSTLEIQRTEQGDSAMYLCASSSTSGKGYNEQFFGPGTRLTVL.

This chain links TRBV11-2 with TRBJ1-2, with D maybe TRBD1 (5 bases). CDR3 size: 15 residues. V was shortened by 1 base and J by 4 bases, with 13 bases between the two germline ends. Germline CDR1 is SGHAT and CDR2 is FQNNGV. For the CDR3, the DNA is TGTGCCAGCAGCTTAGGCGGCAGGGCTTCCTATGGCTACACCTTC. This gives the protein CASSLGGRASYGYTF. Variable domain in full (rest from reference TRBV11-2 and TRBJ1-2): EAGVAQSPRYKIIEKRQSVAFWCNPISGHATLYWYQQILGQGPKLLIQFQNNGVVDDSQLPKDRFSAERLKGVDSTLKIQPAKLEDSAVYLCASSLGGRASYGYTFGSGTRLTVV.

The chain carries TRBV5-8 and TRBJ2-5, with 11 positions matching TRBD1. The CDR3 length is 15 residues. Losses at the gene ends were 4 bases for V and 5 bases for J; bases not matched to a gene: 7. Germline V gene lookup returns CDR1 SGHTS and CDR2 YDEGEE. The CDR3 sequence: CASSPRTGGDETQYF. In DNA, the CDR3 is TGTGCCAGCAGCCCAAGGACAGGGGGCGATGAGACCCAGTACTTC.

The CDR3 DNA reads TGTGCCAGCAGCTCTAGTTTGGAGGGCTACACCTTC. Translated: CASSSSLEGYTF. The chain joins TRBV7-2 to TRBJ1-2; no reliable D call. This CDR3 has 12 residues. Germline-derived CDR1 and CDR2 are SGHTA and FQGNSA. Trimming removed 4 bases at V and 8 bases at J, with 11 bases between.

The chain recombines TRBV18 with TRBJ2-3, with 8 bases matching TRBD2. Germline V gene sequence: CDR1 KGHSH, CDR2 LQKENI. The trim removed 3 bases at V and 1 base at J, leaving 9 bases unmatched. There are 17 residues in the CDR3. The DNA of the CDR3 is TGTGCCAGCTCACCCACACGGACTAGCTCTCGCACAGATACGCAGTATTTT. It specifies CASSPTRTSSRTDTQYF.

This clone came up a few times. The chain joins TRBV19 to TRBJ2-7; D is uncertain. Germline-derived CDR1 and CDR2 are LNHDA and SQIVND (reference sequence). Between the trimmed V and J ends, which lost 8 bases and 0 bases, there was a span of 23 bases. The CDR3 is 17 amino acids. Here the CDR3 reads CASPNPPRHSSSYEQYF. The DNA for the CDR3 is TGTGCCAGTCCGAACCCCCCTAGGCATTCGAGCTCCTACGAGCAGTACTTC.

This clone was picked up one time. V is TRBV19 and J is TRBJ2-2; 8 bases align to TRBD2. CDR3 length: 16 amino acids. Germline-derived CDR1 and CDR2 are LNHDA and SQIVND (reference sequence). The trim removed 7 bases at V and 5 bases at J, leaving 12 bases unmatched. CDR3 nucleotide sequence: TGTGCCAGTACCCCTCGGTCCCGACTAGCGACCGGGGAGCTGTTTTTT. It encodes CASTPRSRLATGELFF.

This chain links TRBV6-1 with TRBJ1-3, with no clear D. The CDR3 contains 15 residues. Trimming left V 8 bases short and J 0 bases short, with 14 bases between. The V gene's germline CDR1 is MNHNS and CDR2 SASEGT. The CDR3 coding sequence is TGTGCCAGCTCAGAGAGAGGTGTCTCTGGAAACACCATATATTTT. This codes for CASSERGVSGNTIYF.

This chain connects TRBV7-9 to TRBJ1-1; 7 bases fit TRBD1. The CDR3 loop spans 14 amino acids. The germline CDR1 and CDR2 sequences are SEHNR and FQNEAQ (reference sequence). V lost 4 bases, J lost 0 bases, and 2 bases stayed unmatched. The CDR3 DNA sequence: TGTGCCAGCAGCTCACAGGGGTTGAACACTGAAGCTTTCTTT. As protein: CASSSQGLNTEAFF.

The chain has TRBV15 and TRBJ2-2, with a tentative D call TRBD2 (6 bases). Germline CDR1 LNHNV, CDR2 YYDKDF (reference sequence). Deletions cut 9 bases from V and 1 base from J, with 21 bases between. CDR3 size: 17 residues. The CDR3 coding sequence is TGTGCCACATCTCAAAGAGGGAGGCTTGGGAACACCGGGGAGCTGTTTTTT. Translating gives CATSQRGRLGNTGELFF.

V usage is TRBV9 and J usage is TRBJ2-7; 8 positions match TRBD2. CDR1 SGDLS and CDR2 YYNGEE come from the germline V gene. The CDR3 consists of 15 residues. V gave up 3 bases and J gave up 0 bases; unmatched junction bases: 5. CDR3 in DNA: TGTGCCAGCAGCGCAGCCGGGACTAGCTCCTACGAGCAGTACTTC. This sequence encodes CASSAAGTSSYEQYF. Variable domain in full (rest from reference TRBV9 and TRBJ2-7): DSGVTQTPKHLITATGQRVTLRCSPRSGDLSVYWYQQSLDQGLQFLIQYYNGEERAKGNILERFSAQQFPDLHSELNLSSLELGDSALYFCASSAAGTSSYEQYFGPGTRLTVT.

V is TRBV28 and J is TRBJ1-2, with 10 bases identical to TRBD1. Trimming took 5 bases from V and 7 from J; bases not matched to a gene: 10. CDR3 length: 15 residues. Germline V lookup: CDR1 MDHEN, CDR2 SYDVKM. The CDR3 sequence: CASSPPDRGRSGYTF. CDR3 nucleotides: TGTGCCAGCAGTCCCCCAGACAGGGGGCGGAGTGGCTACACCTTC.

The chain carries TRBV4-3 and TRBJ2-7; 10 nucleotides align to TRBD1. The CDR3 is made up of 16 amino acids. Trimming removed 2 bases from V and 6 bases from J; junction bases left unmatched: 10. Germline V CDR1 and CDR2: LGHNA, YSLEER. This CDR3 reads CASSQPPGTGAFEQYF. CDR3 DNA sequence: TGCGCCAGCAGCCAACCCCCCGGGACAGGGGCCTTCGAGCAGTACTTC.

The chain joins TRBV7-9 to TRBJ2-7; TRBD1 matches 7 bases. The CDR3 runs 14 residues. With V trimmed by 3 bases and J by 2 bases, 4 bases remained unmatched. Germline lookup yields CDR1 SEHNR and CDR2 FQNEAQ (reference sequence). The DNA for the CDR3 is TGTGCCAGCAGCTTTTCAGGGGGAGCCTACGAGCAGTACTTC. Protein: CASSFSGGAYEQYF.

The chain carries TRBV18 and TRBJ2-1; unclear D gene. Germline V lookup: CDR1 KGHSH, CDR2 LQKENI. V was cut by 3 bases and J by 2 bases, with 8 bases left in between. The CDR3 spans 14 residues. CDR3 sequence (DNA): TGTGCCAGCTCACCCCGAGAGGCCTACAATGAGCAGTTCTTC. Its protein is CASSPREAYNEQFF.

The rearrangement uses TRBV4-1 and TRBJ2-5; 7 nucleotides align to TRBD2. Matching the DNA end better, TRBJ2-7 makes the J call doubtful. Germline V gene data show CDR1 as MGHRA and CDR2 as YSYEKL. The CDR3 runs 16 residues. For the CDR3, the DNA is TGCGCCAGCAGCCAAGGAGCGGGGTCTCAGAGGGGCGAGCAGTACTTC. Amino acids: CASSQGAGSQRGEQYF.

The sample holds a few counts of this clone. The gene calls are TRBV13 and TRBJ2-7; maybe TRBD1 (6 bases). The germline V gene has CDR1 PRHDT and CDR2 FYEKMQ (reference sequence). This CDR3 region has 14 residues. The V end lost 8 bases, the J end lost 1 base, and 15 bases lay between the germline ends. The CDR3 loop reads CASLFRDISYEQYF. The CDR3 DNA sequence: TGTGCCAGCCTATTCCGGGACATTTCCTACGAGCAGTACTTC. Full variable domain (missing parts from reference TRBV13 and TRBJ2-7): AAGVIQSPRHLIKEKRETATLKCYPIPRHDTVYWYQQGPGQDPQFLISFYEKMQSDKGSIPDRFSAQQFSDYHSELNMSSLELGDSALYFCASLFRDISYEQYFGPGTRLTVT.

This chain uses TRBV19 with TRBJ1-3, with D perhaps matching TRBD1 (6 bases). There are 15 residues in the CDR3. The germline CDR1 and CDR2 sequences are LNHDA and SQIVND (reference sequence). Trimming cost V 7 bases and J 4 bases, with 17 bases left between them. The CDR3 loop is CASTTQGVDGNTIYF. The CDR3 DNA reads as TGTGCCAGTACCACACAGGGAGTTGACGGAAACACCATATATTTT. The whole variable domain, remainder taken from reference TRBV19 and TRBJ1-3, is DGGITQSPKYLFRKEGQNVTLSCEQNLNHDAMYWYRQDPGQGLRLIYYSQIVNDFQKGDIAEGYSVSREKKESFPLTVTSAQKNPTAFYLCASTTQGVDGNTIYFGEGSWLTVV.

This clone has only a few counts. The chain combines TRBV7-2 with TRBJ2-7; tentative D call: TRBD2 (5 bases). Germline assignment: CDR1 SGHTA and CDR2 FQGNSA. V lost 4 bases to trimming and J lost 4 bases, with 23 bases between them. The CDR3 is 17 amino acids. The CDR3 sequence is CASSSRSRGAEPYEQYF. The CDR3 DNA reads as TGTGCCAGCAGCTCCAGGAGTCGGGGTGCCGAACCTTACGAGCAGTACTTC.

Only a few counts were recorded for this clone. The genes are TRBV9 and TRBJ1-6; TRBD1 agrees at 9 bases. This CDR3 has 15 amino acids. CDR1 and CDR2 (germline): SGDLS, YYNGEE. The trim removed 6 bases at V and 9 bases at J, leaving 10 bases unmatched. As DNA, the CDR3 is TGTGCCAGCACCAAAGGACAGGGGACTCCTTCACCCCTCCACTTT. Translation gives CASTKGQGTPSPLHF.

The chain is built from TRBV19 and TRBJ2-7, with D perhaps matching TRBD1 (6 bases). The CDR3 length is 12 residues. Trimming stripped 10 bases from V and 2 bases from J, with 12 bases between. Germline CDR1 is LNHDA and CDR2 is SQIVND (reference sequence). The CDR3 DNA reads TGTGCCACCTCGGACAGACCCTACGAGCAGTACTTC. Protein product: CATSDRPYEQYF.

The chain links TRBV9 to TRBJ2-5; possible D gene TRBD1, 6 bases. The V and J ends lost 0 bases and 5 bases respectively, with 20 bases between them. CDR3 length: 17 amino acids. Germline values: CDR1 SGDLS, CDR2 YYNGEE. The CDR3 spells CASSVGSGQTYAETQYF. Written as DNA, the CDR3 is TGTGCCAGCAGCGTAGGGTCCGGACAGACCTACGCGGAGACCCAGTACTTC.

A note on this clone: The junction differs from germline at one of its ends, possibly a read error. The rearrangement uses TRBV7-9 and TRBJ1-1; D perhaps matches TRBD1 (5 bases). The CDR3 totals 16 residues. Germline lookup yields CDR1 SEHNR and CDR2 FQNEAQ (reference sequence). DNA for the CDR3: TGTTCCAGCAGCTTCCCGGGGGGAGGCATGAACACTGAAGCTTTCTTT. Protein: CSSSFPGGGMNTEAFF.